This TCR beta chain was identified in a study of beta chain features in type 1 diabetes. This clone came up a few times. Its antigen is as yet unknown. Study findings and constraints: Type 1 diabetes patients had VDJ junctions that carried fewer insertions and more deletions. All four CD4+ subsets of Type 1 diabetes patients contained TCRB CDR3s that were moderately but significantly shorter. Patients' naive, central memory and regulatory TCRB repertoires appeared more alike than those of healthy donors.

Germline loops: CDR1 MDHEN, CDR2 SYDVKM. Germline trimming cut 7 bases from V and 0 bases from J; bases unmatched to any gene: 7. The CDR3 loop spans 17 amino acids. The sequenced template was cDNA made from the entire isolated RNA. Using immunoSEQ multiplex PCR, the repertoire was profiled, and TCRdb retains in-frame clones only, with some absent. The sample holds about 16,000 clones, roughly two thirds seen once. This chain links TRBV28 with TRBJ2-1, with 12 bases identical to TRBD2. Sequencing was done on a sample of stem cell memory CD4+ T cells from blood. The sequence was obtained from a man aged 25 to 45 with type 1 diabetes. CDR3 nucleotide sequence: TGTGCCAGCACTCTGCTAGCGGGGGGGAGCTCCTACAATGAGCAGTTCTTC. Encoded protein: CASTLLAGGSSYNEQFF.